Below are 22 T cell receptor beta chains sequenced from a single sample in a study of early T cells in non-severe SARS-CoV-2 infection. One entry per CDR3 protein, called by TCRdb with MiXCR from the 5' RACE reads. The table records tens of thousands of distinct CDR3 sequences, 12% of them present only once. The material sequenced was whole blood. Source of these receptors: an adult who was a healthcare worker with PCR-confirmed SARS-CoV-2 infection or an uninfected control (not recorded which).

By proportion, this clonotype is medium-sized (0.01 to 0.1%). J is TRBJ2-4 and V is TRBV5-1; D call uncertain. The CDR3 sequence is 14 residues long. Trimming took off 1 base at V and 2 bases at J, with 7 bases between the two ends. Per the germline V gene, CDR1 is SGHRS and CDR2 is YFSETQ. In DNA form, the CDR3 reads TGCGCCAGCAGCTTGCCGGATACCAAAAACATTCAGTACTTC. This gives the protein CASSLPDTKNIQYF.

This clonotype was counted at least ten times. This chain joins TRBV11-2 and TRBJ2-7; the D gene is possibly TRBD2 (6 bases). The V gene lost 4 bases and the J gene lost 4 bases, with 17 bases spanning the gap. The germline V gene has CDR1 SGHAT and CDR2 FQNNGV. The CDR3 extends over 15 amino acids. CDR3 residues: CASSSLRGIAYEQYF. DNA for the CDR3: TGTGCCAGCAGCTCCCTCCGGGGGATTGCATACGAGCAGTACTTC.

This clonotype was observed many times. This sequence joins TRBV2 and TRBJ1-1, with 8 positions matching TRBD1. CDR3 length: 14 residues. With 7 bases clipped from V and 5 bases from J, the junction kept 9 bases outside the gene matches. Germline values: CDR1 SNHLY, CDR2 FYNNEI. CDR3 sequence reads: CASIGTGGRTEAFF. DNA for the CDR3: TGTGCCAGCATCGGAACAGGGGGTAGGACTGAAGCTTTCTTT. Filled out from reference TRBV2 and TRBJ1-1, the complete variable domain reads EPEVTQTPSHQVTQMGQEVILRCVPISNHLYFYWYRQILGQKVEFLVSFYNNEISEKSEIFDDQFSVERPDGSNFTLKIRSTKLEDSAMYFCASIGTGGRTEAFFGQGTRLTVV.

This clonotype came up a few times. The DNA is omitted, as the CDR3 cannot be located on it reliably, and the CDR3 follows TCRdb's listing. This rearrangement joins TRBV30 to TRBJ1-2; the tabulated D call, TRBD1, remains unverified against the DNA. CDR1 GTSNPN and CDR2 SVGIG come from the germline V gene (reference sequence). The CDR3 contains 14 residues when both ends are counted. CDR3 region: CAWSVGQGNYGCTF.

This clonotype was picked up many times. The chain combines TRBV7-6 with TRBJ2-7; perhaps TRBD1 as D (6 bases). Germline loops: CDR1 SGHVS, CDR2 FNYEAQ. V gave up 0 bases and J gave up 0 bases, with 15 bases separating them. CDR3 length: 17 amino acids. The CDR3 sequence: CASSLAPGDKSSYEQYF. The CDR3 DNA sequence: TGTGCCAGCAGCTTAGCCCCCGGGGACAAGAGCTCCTACGAGCAGTACTTC.

The table lists this clonotype with a few counts. CDR3 nucleotides: TGTGCCAGCAGCTTAGACTCAGGACTAGCGGGCTTCTTC. Translating it yields CASSLDSGLAGFF. The rearrangement uses TRBV11-2 and TRBJ2-1; 11 bases line up with TRBD2. Germline CDR1 reads SGHAT; CDR2 reads FQNNGV. There are 13 residues in the CDR3. The V segment lost 0 bases and the J segment 16 bases; nucleotides outside the gene matches: 5. The full variable domain, completed using reference TRBV11-2 and TRBJ2-1, is EAGVAQSPRYKIIEKRQSVAFWCNPISGHATLYWYQQILGQGPKLLIQFQNNGVVDDSQLPKDRFSAERLKGVDSTLKIQPAKLEDSAVYLCASSLDSGLAGFFGPGTRLTVL.

This clonotype was observed many times. V is TRBV19 and J is TRBJ2-3; D is perhaps TRBD1 (6 bases). The CDR3 is made up of 14 amino acids. The germline V gene encodes CDR1 LNHDA and CDR2 SQIVND (reference sequence). V was shortened by 7 bases and J by 1 base, with 12 bases between the two germline ends. The CDR3 nucleotides are TGTGCCAGTACCGAACGACAGGGCACAGATACGCAGTATTTT. This codes for CASTERQGTDTQYF.

The V gene is TRBV7-2, the J gene TRBJ2-7; D perhaps matches TRBD1 (5 bases). V shed 2 bases and J shed 2 bases, with 10 bases lying between them. Per the germline V gene, CDR1 is SGHTA and CDR2 is FQGNSA. The CDR3 is 14 residues long. The CDR3 region is CASSLSGPAYEQYF. The CDR3, as DNA: TGTGCCAGCAGCTTATCAGGGCCAGCCTACGAGCAGTACTTC.

The sample holds many counts of this clonotype. The gene calls are TRBV20-1 and TRBJ1-1; TRBD1 matches at 8 bases. CDR3 length: 14 amino acids. From germline, CDR1 is DFQATT and CDR2 SNEGSKA (reference sequence). The V and J ends lost 1 base and 11 bases, in that order; junction bases with no gene match: 12. The CDR3 loop is CSARGRGQASLAFF. Here the CDR3 DNA reads TGCAGTGCTAGAGGTCGGGGACAGGCAAGCCTCGCTTTCTTT.

This clonotype has more than one count but fewer than ten. A much larger clone is a single base away; this may be a read error. V and J are TRBV6-1 and TRBJ2-3, with 12 bases aligning to TRBD2. The CDR3 sequence is 15 residues long. V dropped 2 bases and J dropped 4; count of bases not matched to a gene: 1. CDR1 MNHNS and CDR2 SASEGT come from the germline V gene. The CDR3 DNA follows: TGTGCCAGCAGTGAATCTAGCGGGGGGGCAGATACGCAGTATTTT. It is translated as CASSESSGGADTQYF.

This clonotype has just a few counts. The V call is TRBV30, the J call TRBJ1-1, with D perhaps TRBD1 (5 bases). The CDR3 is made up of 15 amino acids. Looked up from germline, CDR1 is GTSNPN and CDR2 is SVGIG (reference sequence). The V end lost 4 bases, the J end lost 0 bases, and 15 bases lay between the germline ends. This chain's CDR3 is CAWKPKGRLNTEAFF. CDR3 DNA sequence: TGTGCCTGGAAACCCAAGGGACGGCTGAACACTGAAGCTTTCTTT.

The sample holds many counts of this clonotype. The rearrangement joins TRBV29-1 to TRBJ1-2; no firm D call. The CDR3 loop spans 13 amino acids. From germline, CDR1 is SQVTM and CDR2 ANQGSEA. V lost 2 bases and J lost 5, with 12 bases in between. The CDR3 reads CSVENIGGYGYTF. The CDR3 bases are TGCAGCGTTGAAAATATAGGCGGTTATGGCTACACCTTC.

A few counts support this clonotype. The gene calls are TRBV27 and TRBJ1-4; D is perhaps TRBD1 (6 bases). The germline V gene has CDR1 MNHEY and CDR2 SMNVEV (reference sequence). Trimming stripped 6 bases from V and 4 bases from J, with 12 bases between. This CDR3 comprises 14 residues. CDR3 nucleotides: TGTGCCAGCAGGAAGGGGGGCTTTAATGAAAAACTGTTTTTT. This encodes CASRKGGFNEKLFF.

The chain links TRBV10-2 to TRBJ1-1; 7 nucleotides match TRBD1. V lost 5 bases and J lost 4; bases outside the gene matches: 1. The CDR3 extends over 12 amino acids. Germline V gives CDR1 WSHSY, CDR2 SAAADI. The CDR3 nucleotides read TGCGCCAGCAGTACAGGGGCCACTGAAGCTTTCTTT. Translated: CASSTGATEAFF.

This clonotype was detected a few times. The chain is built from TRBV3-1 and TRBJ2-6; no firm D call. The CDR3 spans 15 residues. V was cut by 3 bases and J by 4 bases, with 10 bases left in between. CDR1 is LGHDT, CDR2 YNNKEL, per germline (reference sequence). The CDR3, as DNA: TGTGCCAGCAGCCATATCAAGCCCGGGGCCAACGTCCTGACTTTC. Translation: CASSHIKPGANVLTF.

The V and J genes are TRBV7-6 and TRBJ2-7; weak D call: TRBD1 (5 bases). This CDR3 contains 13 residues. V was trimmed by 4 bases and J by 5 bases, leaving 12 bases between them. Germline CDR1 and CDR2: SGHVS and FNYEAQ. CDR3 amino acids: CASSSDSPHEQYF. CDR3 bases: TGTGCCAGCAGCTCCGACAGTCCCCACGAGCAGTACTTC. The full variable domain, with the rest looked up from reference TRBV7-6 and TRBJ2-7, is GAGVSQSPRYKVTKRGQDVALRCDPISGHVSLYWYRQALGQGPEFLTYFNYEAQQDKSGLPNDRFSAERPEGSISTLTIQRTEQRDSAMYRCASSSDSPHEQYFGPGTRLTVT.

This clonotype was picked up many times. The rearrangement uses TRBV27 and TRBJ2-1; D is perhaps TRBD1 (5 bases). Germline CDR1 reads MNHEY; CDR2 reads SMNVEV (reference sequence). This CDR3 spans 16 amino acids. Between the trimmed V and J ends, which lost 8 bases and 2 bases, there was a span of 19 bases. Written as DNA, the CDR3 is TGTGCCAGCGCTACCGCGACAGTCCATCCCTACAATGAGCAGTTCTTC. This translates into CASATATVHPYNEQFF.

This clonotype was observed at least ten times. This chain connects TRBV7-2 to TRBJ2-5; 8 bases match TRBD1. V shed 0 bases and J 1 base; nucleotides not matched to a gene: 7. CDR3 length equals 17 residues. Germline V CDR1 and CDR2: SGHTA, FQGNSA. The CDR3 region has the DNA TGTGCCAGCAGCTTAGCGGACAGGGTTTGGGGCCAAGAGACCCAGTACTTC. It encodes CASSLADRVWGQETQYF.

This clonotype was seen a few times. The genes are TRBV6-1 and TRBJ2-1; D possibly matches TRBD1 or TRBD2 (5 bases each). With 4 bases removed from V and 9 bases from J, the gap between germline ends came to 19 bases. Germline assignment: CDR1 MNHNS and CDR2 SASEGT. The CDR3 totals 15 residues. The DNA of the CDR3 is TGTGCCAGCAGTGGATCGGGACCCCATTTGGGTGAGCAGTTCTTC. Translated, it gives CASSGSGPHLGEQFF.

CDR3 in amino acids: CASSQVAGQSQPQHF. The CDR3 bases are TGTGCCAGCAGCCAAGTGGCCGGACAGTCGCAGCCCCAGCATTTT. This rearrangement joins TRBV3-1 to TRBJ1-5; perhaps TRBD1 as D (6 bases). Germline-derived CDR1 and CDR2 are LGHDT and YNNKEL (reference sequence). V shed 1 base and J shed 7 bases, with 14 bases lying between them. CDR3 length: 15 residues.

This CDR3 reads CASSLDTDTQYF. For the CDR3, the DNA is TGTGCCAGCAGCTTAGACACAGATACGCAGTATTTT. J is TRBJ2-3 and V is TRBV7-2; D is uncertain. The germline V and J ends were trimmed by 1 base and 2 bases, with 1 base remaining between them. CDR3 length: 12 residues. Germline CDR1 SGHTA, CDR2 FQGNSA.

CDR3 DNA sequence: TGTGCCAGCAGCCGGCTCGCCTGGGGTGCCTCTGGAAACACCATATATTTT. Amino acid sequence: CASSRLAWGASGNTIYF. The chain uses TRBV14 and TRBJ1-3; D remains ambiguous. Germline CDR1 SGHDN, CDR2 FVKESK. This CDR3 has 17 residues. The germline V and J ends were trimmed by 4 bases and 0 bases, with 16 bases remaining between them. The entire variable domain, with the rest obtained from reference TRBV14 and TRBJ1-3, is as follows: EAGVTQFPSHSVIEKGQTVTLRCDPISGHDNLYWYRRVMGKEIKFLLHFVKESKQDESGMPNNRFLAERTGGTYSTLKVQPAELEDSGVYFCASSRLAWGASGNTIYFGEGSWLTVV.